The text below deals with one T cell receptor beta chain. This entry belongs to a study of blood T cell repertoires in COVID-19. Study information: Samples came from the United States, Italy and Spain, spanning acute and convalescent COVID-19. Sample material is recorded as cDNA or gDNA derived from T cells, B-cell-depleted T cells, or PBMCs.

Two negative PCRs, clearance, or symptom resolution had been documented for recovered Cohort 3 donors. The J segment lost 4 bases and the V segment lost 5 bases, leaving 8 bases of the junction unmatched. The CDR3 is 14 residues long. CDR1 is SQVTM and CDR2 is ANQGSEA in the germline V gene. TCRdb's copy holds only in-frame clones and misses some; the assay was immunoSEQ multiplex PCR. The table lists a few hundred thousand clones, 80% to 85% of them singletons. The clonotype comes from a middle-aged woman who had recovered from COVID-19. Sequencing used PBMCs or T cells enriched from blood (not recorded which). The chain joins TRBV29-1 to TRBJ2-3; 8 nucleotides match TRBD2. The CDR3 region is CSVRGGVVPDTQYF. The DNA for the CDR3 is TGCAGCGTTCGGGGGGGAGTGGTCCCAGATACGCAGTATTTT.